What follows is one T cell receptor beta chain and its context. Its antigen is unknown. This CDR3 spans 13 amino acids. Per germline, CDR1 SNHLY and CDR2 FYNNEI. After removal of 7 bases from V and 6 bases from J, the junction contained 5 bases not matched to a gene. The data were taken from a study of T cell responses to AZD1222 COVID-19 vaccine. Across the study: Second doses that came at about 4 or about 12 weeks were put together. Study-wide findings and caveats: Variant regions that are unmutated are reportedly the target of nearly half of spike-specific TCRs. Possibly, clonal diversity was underestimated; donors were largely white British and included more females. Along spike, vaccine-associated CD4 TCRs were found throughout, with dominance at 160-218 and 743-854.

The data were produced by immunoSEQ multiplex PCR, yet TCRdb's version contains in-frame clones alone and is incomplete. The data contain roughly 140,000 clones, less than 95% of them singletons. This TCR was recovered from an adult in good health. This chain links TRBV2 with TRBJ1-5; the match to TRBD1 covers 8 bases. The sample was peripheral blood, taken on day 0 of AZD1222 vaccination. The DNA of the CDR3 is TGTGCCAGCAACCAGGGGGCTAGTCAGCCCCAGCATTTT. The encoded protein is CASNQGASQPQHF.